This TCR beta chain was found in a study of OX40 agonist ivuxolimab in advanced cancers. At the level of the study: Patients enrolled in dose escalation were diagnosed with hepatocellular carcinoma, melanoma, renal cell or head and neck cancer. Three patients had partial responses: one hepatocellular carcinoma, two cutaneous melanoma.

The germline V and J ends were trimmed by 5 bases and 9 bases, with 8 bases remaining between them. CDR1 and CDR2 from the germline V gene are LNHDA and SQIVND (reference sequence). The CDR3 covers 10 residues. Clones were read by immunoSEQ multiplex PCR, and TCRdb kept only the in-frame ones, dropping some. This table holds 100,000 to 110,000 clones, approximately 90% found once. In regard to this clone: Its specificity is unknown.

Overall study results and limits: Expanded peripheral T-cell antigen specificity went undetermined.

The V gene is TRBV19, the J gene TRBJ2-7; no definite D call. The clonotype comes from an adult with an advanced solid tumor such as melanoma, head and neck, liver or kidney cancer. The sample here was CD4+ or CD8+ T cells sorted from blood, taken in a trial of the OX40 agonist ivuxolimab. The CDR3 DNA follows: TGTGCCAGTAGTGAAAGATGGCAGTACTTC. Translation gives CASSERWQYF.